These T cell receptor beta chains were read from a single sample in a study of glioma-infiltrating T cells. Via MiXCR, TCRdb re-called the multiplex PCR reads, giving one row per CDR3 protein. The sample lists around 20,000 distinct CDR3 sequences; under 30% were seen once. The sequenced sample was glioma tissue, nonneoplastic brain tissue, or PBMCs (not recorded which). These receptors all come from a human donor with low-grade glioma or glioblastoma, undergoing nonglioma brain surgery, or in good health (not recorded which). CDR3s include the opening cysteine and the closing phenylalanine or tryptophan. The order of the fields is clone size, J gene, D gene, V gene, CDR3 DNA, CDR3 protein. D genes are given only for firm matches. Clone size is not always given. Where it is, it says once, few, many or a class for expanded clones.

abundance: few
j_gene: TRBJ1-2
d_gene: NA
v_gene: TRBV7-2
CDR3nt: TGTGCCAGCAGCTTCGGCAACTATGGCTACACCTTC
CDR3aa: CASSFGNYGYTF

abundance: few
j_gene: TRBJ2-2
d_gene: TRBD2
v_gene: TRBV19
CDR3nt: TGTGCCAGTAGGAGCGGGGAGACGAACACCGGGGAGCTGTTTTTT
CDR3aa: CASRSGETNTGELFF

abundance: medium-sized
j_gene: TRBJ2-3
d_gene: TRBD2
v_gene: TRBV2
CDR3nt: TGTGCCAGCAGTGCCACTAGCGGGGGCACAGATACGCAGTATTTT
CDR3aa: CASSATSGGTDTQYF

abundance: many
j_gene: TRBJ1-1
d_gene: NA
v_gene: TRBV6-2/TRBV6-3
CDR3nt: TGTGCCAGCATGGGGACGGACATGAACACTGAAGCTTTCTTT
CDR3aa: CASMGTDMNTEAFF

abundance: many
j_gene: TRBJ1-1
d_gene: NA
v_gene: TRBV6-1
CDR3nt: TGTGCCAGCAGTAACCTAGGCGGCAGGGTGGCTTTCTTT
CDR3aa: CASSNLGGRVAFF

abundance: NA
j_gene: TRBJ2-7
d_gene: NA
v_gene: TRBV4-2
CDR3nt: TGTGCCAGCAGCCAAGGGAGGGCCCCAGGTATAGAGCAGTACTTC
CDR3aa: CASSQGRAPGIEQYF

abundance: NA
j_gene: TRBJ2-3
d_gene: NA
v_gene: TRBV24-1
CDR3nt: TGTGCCACCAGTGATTTGCAACGGGGGGATACGCAGTATTTT
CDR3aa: CATSDLQRGDTQYF

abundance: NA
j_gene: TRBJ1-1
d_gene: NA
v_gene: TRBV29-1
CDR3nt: TGCAGCGCTAGAACAGGGGAAGCTTTCTTT
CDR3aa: CSARTGEAFF

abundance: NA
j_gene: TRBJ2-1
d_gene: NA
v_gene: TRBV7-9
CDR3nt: TGTGCCAGCAGCGTAATTAGTTCCCGTGGAGATGAGCAGTTCTTC
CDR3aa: CASSVISSRGDEQFF

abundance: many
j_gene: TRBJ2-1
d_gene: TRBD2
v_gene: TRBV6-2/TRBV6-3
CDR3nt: TGTGCCAGCAGTTCAAGACTAGCGAATGAGCAGTTCTTC
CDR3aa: CASSSRLANEQFF

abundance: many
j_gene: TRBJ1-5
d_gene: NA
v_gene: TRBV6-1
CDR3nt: TGTGCCAGCAGCCCAACGCAGGGGTATAGCAATCAGCCCCAGCATTTT
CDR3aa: CASSPTQGYSNQPQHF

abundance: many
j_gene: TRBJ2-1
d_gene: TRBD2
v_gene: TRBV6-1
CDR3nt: TGTGCCAGCAGGAGAGGGACTAGCGGGGGGGGTGCCTACAATGAGCAGTTCTTC
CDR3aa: CASRRGTSGGGAYNEQFF

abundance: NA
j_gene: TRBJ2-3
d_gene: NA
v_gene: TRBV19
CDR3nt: TGTGCCAGCGCTCGGGGGGCCGACACAGATACGCAGTATTTT
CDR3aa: CASARGADTDTQYF

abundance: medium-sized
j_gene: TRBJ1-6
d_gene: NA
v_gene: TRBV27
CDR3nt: TGTGCCAGCGTCCCCCTCCACTTT
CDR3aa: CASVPLHF

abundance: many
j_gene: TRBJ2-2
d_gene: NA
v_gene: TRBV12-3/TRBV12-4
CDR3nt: TGTGCCAGCAGCACCGGGACAAGGGCCGGGGAGCTGTTTTTT
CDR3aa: CASSTGTRAGELFF

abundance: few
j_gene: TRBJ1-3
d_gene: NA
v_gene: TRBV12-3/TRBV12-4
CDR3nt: TGTGCCAGCAGTTTTTACGGAACTGGAAACACCATATATTTT
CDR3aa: CASSFYGTGNTIYF

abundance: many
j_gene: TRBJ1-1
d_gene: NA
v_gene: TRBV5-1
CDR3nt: TGCGCCAGCACCGGGGGAGGCACTGAAGCTTTCTTT
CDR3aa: CASTGGGTEAFF

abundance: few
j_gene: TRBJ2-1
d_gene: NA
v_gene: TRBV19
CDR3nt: TGTGCCAGTGAAGAGGGGAGCTCCTACAATGAGCAGTTCTTC
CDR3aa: CASEEGSSYNEQFF

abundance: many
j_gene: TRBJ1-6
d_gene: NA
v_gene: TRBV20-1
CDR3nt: TGCAGTGCTACCCAGAGCAATAATTCACCCCTCCACTTT
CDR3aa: CSATQSNNSPLHF

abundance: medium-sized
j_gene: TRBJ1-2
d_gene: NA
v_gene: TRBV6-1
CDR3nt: TGTGCCAGCACCGACGGGGCGGCCATCACCTTC
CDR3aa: CASTDGAAITF

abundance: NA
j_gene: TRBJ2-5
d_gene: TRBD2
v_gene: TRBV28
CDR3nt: TGTGCCAGCAGTTTATCGGGGGCGGGGGGGATTCAAGAGACCCAGTACTTC
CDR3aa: CASSLSGAGGIQETQYF

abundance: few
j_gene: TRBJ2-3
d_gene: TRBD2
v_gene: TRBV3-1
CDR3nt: TGTGCCAGCAGCCAAGGACTAGCGGGGCTCAGCACAGATACGCAGTATTTT
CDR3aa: CASSQGLAGLSTDTQYF

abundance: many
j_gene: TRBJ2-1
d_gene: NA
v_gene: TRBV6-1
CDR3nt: TGTGCCAGCAGTTTCGGGTTAGACAATGAGCAGTTCTTC
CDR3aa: CASSFGLDNEQFF

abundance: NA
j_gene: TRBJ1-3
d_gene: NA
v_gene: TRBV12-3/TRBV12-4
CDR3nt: TGTGCCAGCAGTTCTGCATCCCGGGGAGGAAACACCATATATTTT
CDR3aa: CASSSASRGGNTIYF

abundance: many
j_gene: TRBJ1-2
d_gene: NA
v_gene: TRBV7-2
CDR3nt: TGTGCCAGCAGCCGACAGCCAGATGAAGGCTACACCTTC
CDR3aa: CASSRQPDEGYTF

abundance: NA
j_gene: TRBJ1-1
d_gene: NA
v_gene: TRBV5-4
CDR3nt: TGTGCCAGCAGCCCCCAGTCAGAAAACACTAAAGCTTTCTTT
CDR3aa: CASSPQSENTKAFF

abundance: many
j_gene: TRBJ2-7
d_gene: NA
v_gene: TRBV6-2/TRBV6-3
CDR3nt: TGTGCCAGTAAGGATTCCTTTCTCAACGAGCAGTACTTC
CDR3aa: CASKDSFLNEQYF

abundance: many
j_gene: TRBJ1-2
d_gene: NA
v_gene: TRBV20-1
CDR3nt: TGCAGTGCTAGTTTACGGATCTATGGCTACACCTTC
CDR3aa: CSASLRIYGYTF

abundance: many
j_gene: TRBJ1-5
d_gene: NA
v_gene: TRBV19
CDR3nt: TGTGCCAGTAGTATTCTAGTGGATAGCAATCAGCCCCAGCATTTT
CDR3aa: CASSILVDSNQPQHF

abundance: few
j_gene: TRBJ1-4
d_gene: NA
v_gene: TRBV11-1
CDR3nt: TGTGCCAGCAGCCTGACAGCAGTGGGAAAACTGTTTTTT
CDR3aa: CASSLTAVGKLFF

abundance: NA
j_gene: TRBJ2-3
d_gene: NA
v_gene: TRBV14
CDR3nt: TGTGCCAGCAGCCAAGCTAGTTATACGCAGTATTTT
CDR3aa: CASSQASYTQYF

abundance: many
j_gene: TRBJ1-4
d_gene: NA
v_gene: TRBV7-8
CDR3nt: TGTGCCAGCAGCACGCTGATGAATGAAAAACTGTTTTTT
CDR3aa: CASSTLMNEKLFF

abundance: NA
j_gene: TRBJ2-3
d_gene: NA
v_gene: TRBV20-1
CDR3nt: TGCAGTGCGTGGACCAGACCAGATACGCAGTATTTT
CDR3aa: CSAWTRPDTQYF

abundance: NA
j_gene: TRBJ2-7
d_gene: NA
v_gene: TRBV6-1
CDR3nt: TGTGCCAGCACCCCCGGGACCTCCTACTACGAGCAGTACTTC
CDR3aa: CASTPGTSYYEQYF

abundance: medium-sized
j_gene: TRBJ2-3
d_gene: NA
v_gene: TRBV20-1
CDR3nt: TGCAGTGCGGATCTAACCGGGGGAGATACGCAGTATTTT
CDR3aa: CSADLTGGDTQYF

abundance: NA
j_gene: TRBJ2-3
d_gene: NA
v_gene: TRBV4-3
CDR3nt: TGCGCCAGCAGCCAAGAAGGGGGGCGTGGAGATACGCAGTATTTT
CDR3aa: CASSQEGGRGDTQYF

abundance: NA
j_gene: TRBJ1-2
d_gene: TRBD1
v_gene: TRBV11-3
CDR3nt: TGTGCCAGCAGCACGGACAGGGGTTATGGCTACACCTTC
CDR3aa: CASSTDRGYGYTF

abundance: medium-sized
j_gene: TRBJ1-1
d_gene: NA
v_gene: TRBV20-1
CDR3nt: TGCAGTGCTAGGGGGCGCGGTGAAGCTTTCTTT
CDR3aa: CSARGRGEAFF

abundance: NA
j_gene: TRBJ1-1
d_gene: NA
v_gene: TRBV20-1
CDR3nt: TGCAGTGCTAGGGCGGGGGGTAGGAACACTGAAGCTTTCTTT
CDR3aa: CSARAGGRNTEAFF

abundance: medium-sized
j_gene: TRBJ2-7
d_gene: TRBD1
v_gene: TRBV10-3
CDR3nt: TGTGCCATCAGTGACCCGGGACAGCTTACCTACGAGCAGTACTTC
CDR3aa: CAISDPGQLTYEQYF

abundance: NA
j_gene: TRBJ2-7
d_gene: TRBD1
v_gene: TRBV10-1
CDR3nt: TGCGCCAGGAGGACAGGGTCCTTCTACGAGCAGTACTTC
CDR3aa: CARRTGSFYEQYF

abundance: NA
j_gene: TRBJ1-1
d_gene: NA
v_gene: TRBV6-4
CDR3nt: TGTGCCAGCAGCCGGACCGGGGATGGCACTGAAGCTTTCTTT
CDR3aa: CASSRTGDGTEAFF

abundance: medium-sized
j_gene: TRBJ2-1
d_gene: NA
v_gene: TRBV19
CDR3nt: TGTGCCAGTAGTGATGGACAGAACAATGAGCAGTTCTTC
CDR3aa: CASSDGQNNEQFF

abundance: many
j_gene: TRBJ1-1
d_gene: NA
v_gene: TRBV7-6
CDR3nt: TGTGCCCGCAGCTCGCAGGGGCGCCTAACTGAAGCTTTCTTT
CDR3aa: CARSSQGRLTEAFF

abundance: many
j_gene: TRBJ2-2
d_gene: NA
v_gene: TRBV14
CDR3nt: TGTGCCAGCAGCCAAGCAAGCTCCGGGGAGCTGTTTTTT
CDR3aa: CASSQASSGELFF

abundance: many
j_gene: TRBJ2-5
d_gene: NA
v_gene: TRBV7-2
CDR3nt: TGTGCCAGCAGCCAGACACAAGAGACCCAGTACTTC
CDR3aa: CASSQTQETQYF

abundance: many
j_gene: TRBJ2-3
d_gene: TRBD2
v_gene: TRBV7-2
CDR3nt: TGTGCCAGCAGCTCTCCGACTAGCAAAGATACGCAGTATTTT
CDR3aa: CASSSPTSKDTQYF

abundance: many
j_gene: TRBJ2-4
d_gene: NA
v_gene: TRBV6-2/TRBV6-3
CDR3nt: TGTGCCAGCAGTTCGGGGGACATTCAGTACTTC
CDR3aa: CASSSGDIQYF

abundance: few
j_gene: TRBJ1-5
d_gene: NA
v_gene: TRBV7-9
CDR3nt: TGTGCCAGCAGCTTAAGCCGGGGAAATAGCAATCAGCCCCAGCATTTT
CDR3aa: CASSLSRGNSNQPQHF

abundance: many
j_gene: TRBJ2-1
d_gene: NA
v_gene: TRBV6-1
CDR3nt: TGTGCCAGCAGCCGACTAGACAATGAGCAGTTCTTC
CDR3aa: CASSRLDNEQFF

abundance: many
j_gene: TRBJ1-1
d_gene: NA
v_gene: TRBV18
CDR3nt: TGTGCCAGCTCACCACCGGCGCGGTTGAACACTGAAGCTTTCTTT
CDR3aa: CASSPPARLNTEAFF

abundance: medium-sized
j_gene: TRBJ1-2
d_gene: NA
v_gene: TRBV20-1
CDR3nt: TGCAGGCTCGAGGGCAACGAGGGGGGCTACACCTTC
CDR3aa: CRLEGNEGGYTF